Below are 9 T cell receptor beta chains sequenced from a single sample in a study of blood T cell repertoires in COVID-19. The repertoire was sequenced with immunoSEQ multiplex PCR; TCRdb's copy has only in-frame clones and lacks some. The sample yields around 200,000 clones, less than 90% seen once. The specimen sequenced was peripheral blood. The receptors were sampled from a woman aged 70-85 years with COVID-19, enrolled during active disease.

V usage is TRBV19 and J usage is TRBJ2-6; D is ambiguous. This CDR3 has 12 residues. Germline lookup yields CDR1 LNHDA and CDR2 SQIVND (reference sequence). V lost 5 bases and J lost 6, with 5 bases in between. The CDR3: CASSPQANVLTF. Written as DNA, the CDR3 is TGTGCCAGTAGTCCCCAGGCCAACGTCCTGACTTTC. Drawing the rest from reference TRBV19 and TRBJ2-6, the complete variable domain is DGGITQSPKYLFRKEGQNVTLSCEQNLNHDAMYWYRQDPGQGLRLIYYSQIVNDFQKGDIAEGYSVSREKKESFPLTVTSAQKNPTAFYLCASSPQANVLTFGAGSRLTVL.

On this clone: The sample carries other DNA sequences with the same CDR3. CDR3 in amino acids: CASRLAGQGFSPLHF. Here the CDR3 DNA reads TGTGCCAGCAGGCTGGCGGGACAGGGGTTTTCACCCCTCCACTTT. The chain couples TRBV27 to TRBJ1-6; 10 bases agree with TRBD1. Germline V gives CDR1 MNHEY, CDR2 SMNVEV (reference sequence). J lost 9 bases, V lost 6 bases, and 8 bases had no gene match. This CDR3 contains 15 residues.

This clone has just one count. The rearrangement uses TRBV5-8 and TRBJ1-5; TRBD1 matches at 9 bases. V trimming: 4 bases; J trimming: 7 bases; junction bases outside the gene matches: 9. The CDR3 sequence is 15 residues long. Per germline, CDR1 SGHTS and CDR2 YDEGEE. In nucleotides, the CDR3 is TGTGCCAGCAGCCCAACAGGGGGCGGCTTCCAGCCCCAGCATTTT. Encoded protein: CASSPTGGGFQPQHF. The complete variable domain, with remaining parts taken from reference TRBV5-8 and TRBJ1-5, reads EAGVTQSPTHLIKTRGQQATLRCSPISGHTSVYWYQQALGLGLQFLLWYDEGEERNRGNFPPRFSGRQFPNYSSELNVNALELEDSALYLCASSPTGGGFQPQHFGDGTRLSIL.

This chain uses TRBV18 with TRBJ1-1; D is perhaps TRBD1 (5 bases). This CDR3 is built from 13 residues. Germline V gene sequence: CDR1 KGHSH, CDR2 LQKENI. The V end was cut by 6 bases, the J end by 3 bases, with 11 bases between. The CDR3 protein is CASSISRDTEAFF. The CDR3 nucleotides are TGTGCCAGCTCCATCAGCAGGGACACTGAAGCTTTCTTT.

The chain carries TRBV19 and TRBJ1-2, with TRBD1 identical over 9 bases. The CDR3 has 14 amino acids. The J segment lost 4 bases and the V segment lost 6 bases, leaving 6 bases of the junction unmatched. CDR1 is LNHDA, CDR2 SQIVND, per germline (reference sequence). CDR3 loop: CASSPWDRVYGYTF. CDR3 coding DNA: TGTGCCAGTAGCCCCTGGGACAGGGTCTATGGCTACACCTTC.

The chain has TRBV28 and TRBJ1-5, with D possibly being TRBD1 (6 bases). V lost 6 bases to trimming and J lost 2 bases, with 14 bases between them. Germline V gives CDR1 MDHEN, CDR2 SYDVKM. This CDR3 is 15 amino acids long. The CDR3 DNA reads as TGTGCCAGCAGCTTAGGGGGGTATCGCAATCAGCCCCAGCATTTT. This encodes CASSLGGYRNQPQHF.

The chain couples TRBV3-1 (or the pseudogene TRBV3-2) to TRBJ1-2; D gene ambiguous. The CDR3 has 14 residues. Germline CDR1 LGHDT, CDR2 YNNKEL (reference sequence). With 3 bases removed from V and 7 bases from J, the gap between germline ends came to 15 bases. As DNA, the CDR3 is TGTGCCAGCAGCCAGGGCGCCGGTTTCTCTGGCTACACCTTC. Protein product: CASSQGAGFSGYTF.

The V and J genes are TRBV21-1 and TRBJ2-1; the D call in the table, TRBD1, was not verified against the DNA. TRBV21-1 is an annotated pseudogene. CDR3 length: 13 residues. CDR3 loop: CASSTLRGNEQFF. For the CDR3, the DNA is TGTGCCAGCAGCACCCTCAGGGGAAATGAGCAGTTCTTC.

V and J are TRBV6-5 and TRBJ1-1; a weak D match, TRBD1 (6 bases). This CDR3 is 16 amino acids long. Germline CDR1 reads MNHEY; CDR2 reads SVGAGI. The V end was cut by 0 bases, the J end by 4 bases, with 15 bases between. The CDR3 region has the DNA TGTGCCAGCAGTTACTCAGGCACAGGGATGGGCACTGAAGCTTTCTTT. It codes for CASSYSGTGMGTEAFF.